This T cell receptor (beta chain) originates from a study of CD8+CD57+ T cells in acquired aplastic anemia. Study information: Each DNA sample taken from sorted CD4+ and CD8+ cells came to 2.5 to 4 ug on average. Study findings and constraints: Patients and controls had CD8+ Simpson's diversity values that were not significantly distinct. Patients and controls shared nearly 30 CD8+ CDR3 sequences, highly expressed in patients.

Germline V gene lookup returns CDR1 SGHTA and CDR2 FQGNSA. The CDR3 contains 16 residues. Concerning this clonotype: Its antigen is not identified.

CDR3 and TCR beta VDJ profiling relied on genomic DNA as the template. In TCRdb, the reads were re-called with MiXCR into one record per CDR3 protein. The table records a few hundred thousand distinct CDR3 sequences, 50% to 70% of them present only once. Sequenced sample: sorted CD4+, CD8+, or CD8+CD57+ T cells (not recorded which) from PBMCs. This receptor was taken from a human donor with severe aplastic anemia or a healthy control (not recorded which). The chain carries TRBV7-2 and TRBJ2-5, with TRBD2 identical over 10 bases. The end of the DNA fits TRBJ2-7 better, so the J call may be wrong. CDR3: CASSFRASGSTYEQYF. The CDR3 bases are TGTGCCAGCAGTTTTAGGGCTAGCGGGAGTACTTACGAGCAGTACTTC.